This T cell receptor (beta chain) was identified during a study of shared clonotypes between healthy human individuals (TCRdb year 2020). Concerning the study at large: Three men and two women, aged 18 to 49 years, made up the cohort. For each donor, CD4 naive and CD4 memory were each run on three plates, CD8 naive on two plates, and CD8 memory on one plate. The study deeply sequenced blood TCR repertoires of about 5 healthy adults to estimate repertoire size and the extent of clonotype sharing between individuals. To increase sequencing depth and limit assay-specific biases, TCR repertoire library preparation and sequencing were carried out by different laboratories using diverse techniques. Between about 0.9 and 8.9 billion PBMCs per donor were obtained by leukapheresis.

Of note for this clone: No antigen is known for it. No base-level quality is on record; no much larger clone is a single base apart.

The donors were healthy, HIV-negative adults who had no recently reported acute infections or vaccinations. Every donor was a Caucasian adult living in Nashville, Tennessee, USA. CD4+ T cells were enriched by magnetic negative selection; naive cells were then positively selected on CD45RA, and the negative fraction formed the memory subset. After blood collection by leukapheresis, PBMCs were isolated using Ficoll-Histopaque density gradient centrifugation and then cryopreserved in the vapor phase of liquid nitrogen. Analytical flow cytometry was used to check the purity and quantity of every magnetically sorted T cell population. Genomic DNA was isolated from every sorted fraction and measured by UV absorbance on a Nanodrop 2000c. V loses 2 bases, J loses 4 bases, and the germline ends lie 8 bases apart. CDR1 and CDR2, per the germline V gene (reference sequence), are SSHAT and FNYEAQ. The CDR3 runs 14 residues from the cysteine to the phenylalanine. Of all the DNA, just the CDR3 is kept, 42 bases in frame from base 1.

Using the deep immunoSEQ assay, TCR CDR3 regions were amplified from genomic DNA by multiplex PCR. Extracted genomic DNA from each cell subset was distributed evenly across all wells of several immunoSEQ 96-well plates, and each plate was treated as a replicate. For sorted subsets, approximately 190 ng of genomic DNA, equivalent to some 33,000 T cell genomes, went into each replicate PCR. Purified libraries were measured with a Qubit 3.0 fluorometer, size-checked on a Bioanalyzer 2100, and measured again with the KAPA Library Quantification kit. Each immunoSEQ 96-well plate was sequenced on its own single-read 150-cycle Illumina NextSeq 550 flow cell. The authors' pipeline ran thus. The immunoSEQ output contained only junctional sequences without quality scores, so filtering could not match that applied to full-length reads. To assign V/J genes and CDR3, sequences were annotated against IMGT germline references using PyIR, a Python wrapper for IgBLAST v1.9. Reads with weak V/J assignments (E-value above 1e-6), missing CDR3, stop codons, out-of-frame junctions, or ambiguous translated residues were removed. A V3J clonotype was defined by an identical inferred V gene, J gene, and CDR3 amino acid sequence. The percentage overlap between two repertoires was calculated by dividing the number of shared unique clonotypes by the size of the smaller repertoire. RTK rarefaction, the Chao1 estimator, and Recon v2.1 estimates of unobserved clonotypes were used to assess repertoire richness. Generation probabilities for all TCRbeta clonotypes obtained by the gDNA method from four donors were computed using OLGA. The clones in this table, taken by TCRdb from immuneACCESS, are in-frame only. Not every clone is retained; where verified, under half of the shortfall comes from an unresolved V gene, and the cause of the rest is unknown. V and J calls and clone size come straight from that table; D and trimming were deduced from the DNA. Counted in this sample were 550,000 to 700,000 clones; around three quarters of them appeared once. The ten biggest clones cover around 2% of the sample.

General findings and caveats noted by the study authors: Based on pairwise subsampling, the degree of clonotype sharing among donors was expected to be affected by sequencing depth. When a handful of donors were compared, the shared fraction of clonotypes was about 5.2% for naive CD4, around 4% for naive CD8, 2.3% for memory CD4, and approximately 0.4% for memory CD8. Estimated clonotype richness was generally larger for naive than for memory subsets. Higher generation probabilities were observed for clonotypes shared by all four sorted-subset donors than for non-shared clonotypes. Even with the large sequencing depth, rarefaction of the sorted-subset datasets indicated that sequencing was incomplete. Sampling was limited to blood, and TCR repertoires in tissue likely differ from TCR repertoires in blood. Because the study included only a small number of donors, the genetic and exposure-history diversity represented was limited.

The sample consisted of memory CD4+ T cells sorted from blood. The sample's cell subset or site label, in plain terms: CD45RA-negative fraction. The V and J genes are TRBV7-7 and TRBJ2-2; there is no confident call for the D gene. The origin of this receptor is a woman aged 25 to 39 in good health. The sequenced DNA: TGTGCCAGCAGCTTAAAACTTGGCACCGGGGAGCTGTTTTTT. It translates as CASSLKLGTGELFF.